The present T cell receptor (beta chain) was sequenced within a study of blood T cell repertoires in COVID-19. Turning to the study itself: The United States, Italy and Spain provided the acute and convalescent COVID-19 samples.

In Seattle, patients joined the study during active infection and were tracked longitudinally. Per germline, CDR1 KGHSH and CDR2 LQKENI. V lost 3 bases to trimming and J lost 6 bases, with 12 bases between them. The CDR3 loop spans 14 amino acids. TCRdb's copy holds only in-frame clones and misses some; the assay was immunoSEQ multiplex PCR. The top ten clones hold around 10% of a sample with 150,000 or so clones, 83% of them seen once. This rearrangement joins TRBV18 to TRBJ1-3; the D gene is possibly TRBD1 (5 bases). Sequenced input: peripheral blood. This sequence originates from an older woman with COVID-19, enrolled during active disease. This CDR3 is CASSPGTGPNTIYF. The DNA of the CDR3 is TGTGCCAGCTCACCGGGGACTGGCCCAAACACCATATATTTT.